This entry lists 3 T cell receptor beta chains sequenced from one sample in a study of T cell responses to AZD1222 COVID-19 vaccine. Libraries were prepared by immunoSEQ multiplex PCR; TCRdb keeps only in-frame clonotypes and omits some of them. This sample has some 170,000 clones; approximately 93% occur once, and the top ten carry 0.7% to 0.9%. Sequencing used peripheral blood, obtained on day 0 of AZD1222 vaccination. The receptors shown here come from an adult in good health.

The J gene is TRBJ2-3, the V gene TRBV27; 8 positions match TRBD1. The CDR3 length is 14 residues. The J segment lost 8 bases and the V segment lost 3 bases, leaving 7 bases of the junction unmatched. In germline, CDR1 is MNHEY, CDR2 SMNVEV (reference sequence). The DNA for the CDR3 is TGTGCCAGCAGTTTTGGGAGCGGACAGGGTACGCAGTATTTT. Encoded protein: CASSFGSGQGTQYF.

This chain connects TRBV5-6 to TRBJ1-1; weak D call: TRBD1 (5 bases). Germline V gene data show CDR1 as SGHDT and CDR2 as YYEEEE. This CDR3 is 13 amino acids long. Trimming stripped 6 bases from V and 6 bases from J, with 15 bases between. This CDR3 reads CASTLRGGAEAFF. In DNA, the CDR3 is TGTGCCAGCACCCTTCGGGGCGGAGCTGAAGCTTTCTTT.

This sequence joins TRBV7-8 and TRBJ2-1, with a weak D call TRBD2 (5 bases). Trimming pared 5 bases from V and 6 bases from J, leaving 20 bases between. Germline V gives CDR1 SGHVS, CDR2 FQNEAQ. The CDR3 consists of 16 residues. The DNA for the CDR3 is TGTGCCAGCAGCAGAAATACTAGAGGTGCGGGCAATGAGCAGTTCTTC. Translating gives CASSRNTRGAGNEQFF.